This T cell receptor beta chain was sequenced for a study of blood T cell repertoires in COVID-19. Study-wide context: Samples came from the United States, Italy and Spain, spanning acute and convalescent COVID-19. T cells, B-cell-depleted T cells, or PBMCs supplied cDNA or gDNA.

Trimming removed 6 bases from V and 5 bases from J, with 16 bases in between. The V gene's germline CDR1 is MNHNY and CDR2 SVGAGI (reference sequence). CDR3 length: 15 residues. Original analysis: Amplification of reference gene primers provided the estimated nucleated cell counts. Profiled with immunoSEQ multiplex PCR; TCRdb holds only in-frame clones, not every one. V, J and clone size are taken as reported in that table, and D and trimming were inferred from the DNA itself. The table lists roughly 150,000 clones, 65% to 90% of them singletons. The sequenced sample was peripheral blood. The sequence was obtained from a man aged 50 to 60 with acute or convalescent COVID-19. The chain recombines TRBV6-6 with TRBJ2-2; a weak D match, TRBD2 (5 bases). CDR3 in amino acids: CASSPRRSGTGELFF. In DNA form, the CDR3 reads TGTGCCAGCAGCCCCCGGAGATCGGGGACCGGGGAGCTGTTTTTT.